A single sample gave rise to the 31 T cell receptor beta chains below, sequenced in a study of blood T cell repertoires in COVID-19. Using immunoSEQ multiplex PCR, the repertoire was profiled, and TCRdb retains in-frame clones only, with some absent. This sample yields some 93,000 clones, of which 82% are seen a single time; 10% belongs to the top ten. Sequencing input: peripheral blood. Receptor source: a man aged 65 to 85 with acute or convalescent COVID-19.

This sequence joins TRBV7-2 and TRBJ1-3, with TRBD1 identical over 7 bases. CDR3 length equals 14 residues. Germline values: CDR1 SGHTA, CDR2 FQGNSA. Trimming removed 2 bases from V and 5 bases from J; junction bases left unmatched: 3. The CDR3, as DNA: TGTGCCAGCAGCTTACGAAGGGGGCGAAACACCATATATTTT. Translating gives CASSLRRGRNTIYF. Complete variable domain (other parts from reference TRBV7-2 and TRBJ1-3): GAGVSQSPSNKVTEKGKDVELRCDPISGHTALYWYRQSLGQGLEFLIYFQGNSAPDKSGLPSDRFSAERTGGSVSTLTIQRTQQEDSAVYLCASSLRRGRNTIYFGEGSWLTVV.

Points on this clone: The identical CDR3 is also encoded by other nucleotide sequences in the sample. This CDR3 is CASRWGGTGELFF. The CDR3 nucleotides read TGTGCCAGCAGATGGGGGGGCACCGGGGAGCTGTTTTTT. The chain combines TRBV28 with TRBJ2-2; TRBD2 matches 7 bases. Germline lookup yields CDR1 MDHEN and CDR2 SYDVKM. CDR3 length: 13 amino acids. J lost 4 bases, V lost 6 bases, and 2 bases had no gene match.

The CDR3: CASSKSGQGGNTEAFF. CDR3 DNA: TGTGCCAGCAGCAAAAGTGGACAGGGAGGGAACACTGAAGCTTTCTTT. This chain links TRBV7-9 with TRBJ1-1; 8 bases align to TRBD1. This CDR3 has 16 residues. The junction had 9 bases not matched to a gene; V was cut back by 5 bases and J by 1 base. CDR1 is SEHNR and CDR2 is FQNEAQ in the germline V gene (reference sequence).

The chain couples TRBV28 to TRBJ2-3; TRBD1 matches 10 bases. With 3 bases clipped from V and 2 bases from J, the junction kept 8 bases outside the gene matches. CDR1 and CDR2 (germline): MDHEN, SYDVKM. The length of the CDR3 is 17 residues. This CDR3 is CASSFSDRGPLTDTQYF. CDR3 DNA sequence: TGTGCCAGCAGTTTTAGTGACAGGGGGCCCCTCACAGATACGCAGTATTTT.

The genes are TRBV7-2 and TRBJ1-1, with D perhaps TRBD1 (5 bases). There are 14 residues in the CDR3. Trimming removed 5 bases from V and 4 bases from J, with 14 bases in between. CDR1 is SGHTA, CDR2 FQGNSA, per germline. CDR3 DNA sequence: TGTGCCAGCAGCGTGGGCCACGGGGGCACTGAAGCTTTCTTT. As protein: CASSVGHGGTEAFF. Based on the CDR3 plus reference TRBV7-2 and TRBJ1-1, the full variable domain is GAGVSQSPSNKVTEKGKDVELRCDPISGHTALYWYRQSLGQGLEFLIYFQGNSAPDKSGLPSDRFSAERTGGSVSTLTIQRTQQEDSAVYLCASSVGHGGTEAFFGQGTRLTVV.

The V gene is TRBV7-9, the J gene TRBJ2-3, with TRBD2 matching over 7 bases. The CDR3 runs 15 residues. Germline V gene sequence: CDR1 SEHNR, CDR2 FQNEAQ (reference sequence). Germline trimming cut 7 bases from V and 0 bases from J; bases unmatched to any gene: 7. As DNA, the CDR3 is TGTGCCAGCAACCCTAGCGGAACTAGCACAGATACGCAGTATTTT. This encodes CASNPSGTSTDTQYF.

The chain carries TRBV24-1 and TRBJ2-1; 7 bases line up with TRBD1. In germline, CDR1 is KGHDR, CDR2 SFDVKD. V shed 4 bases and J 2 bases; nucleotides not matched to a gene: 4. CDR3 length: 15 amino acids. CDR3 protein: CATSDMTGPYNEQFF. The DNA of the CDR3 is TGTGCCACCAGTGACATGACAGGGCCCTACAATGAGCAGTTCTTC.

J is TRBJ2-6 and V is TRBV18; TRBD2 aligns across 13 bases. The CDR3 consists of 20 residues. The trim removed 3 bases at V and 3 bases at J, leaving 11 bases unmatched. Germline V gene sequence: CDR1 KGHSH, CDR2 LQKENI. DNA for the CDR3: TGTGCCAGCTCACCTCCGTCAAGGACTAGCGGGAGTGGTGGGGCCAACGTCCTGACTTTC. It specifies CASSPPSRTSGSGGANVLTF.

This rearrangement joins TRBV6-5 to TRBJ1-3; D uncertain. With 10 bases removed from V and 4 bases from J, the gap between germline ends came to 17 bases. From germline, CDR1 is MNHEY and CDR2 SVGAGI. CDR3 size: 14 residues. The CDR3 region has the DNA TGTGCCACCATCGGGCGAGGGCGCGGAAACACCATATATTTT. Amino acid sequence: CATIGRGRGNTIYF.

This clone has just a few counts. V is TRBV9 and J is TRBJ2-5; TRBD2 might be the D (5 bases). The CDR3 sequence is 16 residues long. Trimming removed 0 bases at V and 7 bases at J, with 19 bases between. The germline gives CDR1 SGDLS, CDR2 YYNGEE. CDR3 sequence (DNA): TGTGCCAGCAGCGTAGAACTAGTAGCGCTGCCTTGGACCCAGTACTTC. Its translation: CASSVELVALPWTQYF.

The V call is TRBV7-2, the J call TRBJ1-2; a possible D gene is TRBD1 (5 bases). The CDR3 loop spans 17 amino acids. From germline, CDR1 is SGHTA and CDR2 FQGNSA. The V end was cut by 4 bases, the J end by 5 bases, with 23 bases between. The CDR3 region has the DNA TGTGCCAGCAGCTCCCGGGACTTAGCGGTACCTACGTATGGCTACACCTTC. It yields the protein CASSSRDLAVPTYGYTF. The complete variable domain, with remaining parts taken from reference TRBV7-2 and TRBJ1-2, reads GAGVSQSPSNKVTEKGKDVELRCDPISGHTALYWYRQSLGQGLEFLIYFQGNSAPDKSGLPSDRFSAERTGGSVSTLTIQRTQQEDSAVYLCASSSRDLAVPTYGYTFGSGTRLTVV.

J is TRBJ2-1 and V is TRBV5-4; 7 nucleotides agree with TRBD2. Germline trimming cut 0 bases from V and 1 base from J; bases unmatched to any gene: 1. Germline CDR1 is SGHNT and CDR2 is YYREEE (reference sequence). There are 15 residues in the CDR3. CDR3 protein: CASSLVGGSYNEQFF. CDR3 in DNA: TGTGCCAGCAGCTTGGTGGGAGGGTCCTACAATGAGCAGTTCTTC.

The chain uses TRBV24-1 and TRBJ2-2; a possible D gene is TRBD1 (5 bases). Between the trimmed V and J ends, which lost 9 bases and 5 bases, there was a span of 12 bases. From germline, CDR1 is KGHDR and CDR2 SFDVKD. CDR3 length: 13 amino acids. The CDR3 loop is CATGPGNTGELFF. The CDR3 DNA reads TGTGCCACCGGGCCAGGGAATACCGGGGAGCTGTTTTTT.

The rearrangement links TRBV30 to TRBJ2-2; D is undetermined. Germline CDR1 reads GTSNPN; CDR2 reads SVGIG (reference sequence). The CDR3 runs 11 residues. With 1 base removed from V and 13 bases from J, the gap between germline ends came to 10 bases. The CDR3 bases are TGTGCCTGGAGTGACCCCGGTACGCTGTTTTTT. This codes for CAWSDPGTLFF.

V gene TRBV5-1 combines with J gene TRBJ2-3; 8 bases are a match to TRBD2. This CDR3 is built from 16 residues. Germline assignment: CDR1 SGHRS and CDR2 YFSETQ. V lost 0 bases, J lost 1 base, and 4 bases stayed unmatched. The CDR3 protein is CASSLDGSGGTDTQYF. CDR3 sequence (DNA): TGCGCCAGCAGCTTGGATGGTAGCGGGGGCACAGATACGCAGTATTTT. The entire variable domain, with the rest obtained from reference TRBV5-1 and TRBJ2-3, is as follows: KAGVTQTPRYLIKTRGQQVTLSCSPISGHRSVSWYQQTPGQGLQFLFEYFSETQRNKGNFPGRFSGRQFSNSRSEMNVSTLELGDSALYLCASSLDGSGGTDTQYFGPGTRLTVL.

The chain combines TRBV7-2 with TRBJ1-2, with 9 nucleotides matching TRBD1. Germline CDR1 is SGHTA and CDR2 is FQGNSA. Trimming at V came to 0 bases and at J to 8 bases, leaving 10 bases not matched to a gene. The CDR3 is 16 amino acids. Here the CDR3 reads CASSLAGQGSSRGYTF. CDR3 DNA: TGTGCCAGCAGCTTAGCGGGACAGGGCTCATCTCGCGGCTACACCTTC.

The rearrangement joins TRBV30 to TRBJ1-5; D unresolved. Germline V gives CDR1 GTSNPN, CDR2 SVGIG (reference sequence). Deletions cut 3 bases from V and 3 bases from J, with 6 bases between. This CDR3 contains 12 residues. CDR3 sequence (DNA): TGTGCCTGGAGGACATACAATCAGCCCCAGCATTTT. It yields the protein CAWRTYNQPQHF. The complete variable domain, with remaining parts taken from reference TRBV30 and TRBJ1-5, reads SQTIHQWPATLVQPVGSPLSLECTVEGTSNPNLYWYRQAAGRGLQLLFYSVGIGQISSEVPQNLSASRPQDRQFILSSKKLLLSDSGFYLCAWRTYNQPQHFGDGTRLSIL.

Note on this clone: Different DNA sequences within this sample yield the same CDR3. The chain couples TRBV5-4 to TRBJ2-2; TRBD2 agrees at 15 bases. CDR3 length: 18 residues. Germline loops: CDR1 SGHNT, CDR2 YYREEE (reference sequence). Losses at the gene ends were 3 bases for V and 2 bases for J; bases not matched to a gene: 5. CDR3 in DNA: TGTGCCAGCAGCTCGGGGACTAGCGGGGGGCTTAACACCGGGGAGCTGTTTTTT. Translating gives CASSSGTSGGLNTGELFF. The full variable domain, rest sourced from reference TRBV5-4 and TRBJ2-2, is ETGVTQSPTHLIKTRGQQVTLRCSSQSGHNTVSWYQQALGQGPQFIFQYYREEENGRGNFPPRFSGLQFPNYSSELNVNALELDDSALYLCASSSGTSGGLNTGELFFGEGSRLTVL.

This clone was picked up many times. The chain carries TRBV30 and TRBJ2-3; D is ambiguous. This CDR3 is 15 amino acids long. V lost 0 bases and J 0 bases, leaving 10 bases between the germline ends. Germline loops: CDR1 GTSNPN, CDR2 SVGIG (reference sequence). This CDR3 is CAWSVHSISTDTQYF. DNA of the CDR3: TGTGCCTGGAGTGTACACAGTATTAGCACAGATACGCAGTATTTT.

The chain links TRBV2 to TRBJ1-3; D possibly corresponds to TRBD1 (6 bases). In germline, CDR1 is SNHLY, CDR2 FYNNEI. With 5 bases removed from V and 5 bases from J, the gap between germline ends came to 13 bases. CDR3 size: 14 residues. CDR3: CASSPTGYRNTIYF. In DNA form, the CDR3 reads TGTGCCAGCAGTCCCACAGGGTACCGAAACACCATATATTTT.

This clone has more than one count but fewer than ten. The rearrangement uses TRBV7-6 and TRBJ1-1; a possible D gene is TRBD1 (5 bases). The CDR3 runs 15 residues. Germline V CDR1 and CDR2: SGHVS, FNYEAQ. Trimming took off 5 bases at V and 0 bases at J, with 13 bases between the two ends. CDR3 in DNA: TGTGCCAGCAGCCTGACAGCTGCGATGAACACTGAAGCTTTCTTT. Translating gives CASSLTAAMNTEAFF.

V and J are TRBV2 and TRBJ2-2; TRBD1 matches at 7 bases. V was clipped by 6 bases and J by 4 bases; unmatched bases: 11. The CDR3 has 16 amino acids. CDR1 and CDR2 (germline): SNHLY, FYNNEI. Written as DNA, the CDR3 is TGTGCCAGCAGAAATATTCGGACAGGTACCACCGGGGAGCTGTTTTTT. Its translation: CASRNIRTGTTGELFF.

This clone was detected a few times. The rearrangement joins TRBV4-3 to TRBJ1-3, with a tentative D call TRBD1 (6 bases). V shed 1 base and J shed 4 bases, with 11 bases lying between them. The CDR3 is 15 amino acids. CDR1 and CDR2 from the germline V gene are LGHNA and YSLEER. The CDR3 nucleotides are TGCGCCAGCAGCCAAGCAGGGGCAGGGGGAAACACCATATATTTT. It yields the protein CASSQAGAGGNTIYF.

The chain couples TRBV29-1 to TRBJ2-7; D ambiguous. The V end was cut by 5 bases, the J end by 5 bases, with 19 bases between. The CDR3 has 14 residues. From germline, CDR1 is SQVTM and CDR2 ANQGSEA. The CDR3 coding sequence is TGCAGCGTTATCCCTGGGCAGTTTGTTGACGAGCAGTACTTC. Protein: CSVIPGQFVDEQYF.

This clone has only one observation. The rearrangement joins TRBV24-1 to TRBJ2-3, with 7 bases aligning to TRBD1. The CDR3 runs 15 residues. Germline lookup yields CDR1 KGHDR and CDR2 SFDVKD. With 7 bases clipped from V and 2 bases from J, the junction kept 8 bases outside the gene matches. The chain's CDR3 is CATSRRDRNTDTQYF. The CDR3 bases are TGTGCCACCAGCCGCCGGGACAGAAACACAGATACGCAGTATTTT.

The CDR3 coding sequence is TGTGCCAGCAGCCCCTTTGCCGGGACAGGAGCCTCAACTAATGAAAAACTGTTTTTT. Amino acid sequence: CASSPFAGTGASTNEKLFF. The chain carries TRBV11-2 and TRBJ1-4; the match to TRBD1 covers 8 bases. V lost 5 bases and J lost 0; bases outside the gene matches: 14. Germline CDR1 is SGHAT and CDR2 is FQNNGV. This CDR3 region has 19 residues.

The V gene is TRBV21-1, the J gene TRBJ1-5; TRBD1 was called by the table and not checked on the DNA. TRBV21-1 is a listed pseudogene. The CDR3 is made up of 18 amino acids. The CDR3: CASSQNTGGERVGQPQHF. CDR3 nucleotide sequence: TGTGCCAGCAGCCAGAACACAGGGGGCGAAAGGGTAGGTCAGCCCCAGCATTTT.

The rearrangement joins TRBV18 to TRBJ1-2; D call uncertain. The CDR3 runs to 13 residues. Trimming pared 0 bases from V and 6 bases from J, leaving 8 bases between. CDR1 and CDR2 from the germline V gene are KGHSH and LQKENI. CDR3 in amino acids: CASSPPNGDGYTF. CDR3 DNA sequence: TGTGCCAGCTCACCACCAAACGGGGATGGCTACACCTTC.

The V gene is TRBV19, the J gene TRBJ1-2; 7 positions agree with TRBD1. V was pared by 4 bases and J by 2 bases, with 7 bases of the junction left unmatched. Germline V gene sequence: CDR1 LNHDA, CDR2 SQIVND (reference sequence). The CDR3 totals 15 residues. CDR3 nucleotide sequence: TGTGCCAGTAGTACATGGGACAGCAAAAACTATGGCTACACCTTC. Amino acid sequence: CASSTWDSKNYGYTF.

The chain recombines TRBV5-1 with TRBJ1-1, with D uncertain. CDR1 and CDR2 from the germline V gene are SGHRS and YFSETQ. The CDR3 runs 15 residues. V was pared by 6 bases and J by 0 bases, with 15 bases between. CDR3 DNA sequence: TGCGCCAGCAACGAAGGGAGGTTGGTGAACACTGAAGCTTTCTTT. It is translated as CASNEGRLVNTEAFF.

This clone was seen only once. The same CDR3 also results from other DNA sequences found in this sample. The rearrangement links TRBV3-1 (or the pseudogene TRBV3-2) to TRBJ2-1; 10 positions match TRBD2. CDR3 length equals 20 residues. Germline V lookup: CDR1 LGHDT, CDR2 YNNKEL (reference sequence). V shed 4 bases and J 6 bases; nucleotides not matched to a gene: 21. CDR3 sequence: CASSRRGSGVASGGINEQFF. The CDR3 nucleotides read TGTGCCAGCAGCCGGAGGGGGTCGGGGGTTGCTAGCGGGGGAATCAATGAGCAGTTCTTC.